This is a list of T cell receptor beta chains from one sample in a study of T-cell memory formation after mild COVID-19. A single record per CDR3 protein comes from TCRdb applying MiXCR to the 5' RACE reads. The sample lists around 370,000 distinct CDR3 sequences; under 25% were seen once. The sample taken for sequencing was PBMCs or a T cell subset sorted from them (not recorded which). These receptor sequences come from an adult woman who had mild COVID-19 (a few samples of this study predate the infection). Cell type and time point are not known. The CDR3 runs from the conserved cysteine through the conserved F or W. Not all rows give a size; the values are once, few, many and, for expanded clones, a class.

v_gene	abundance	j_gene	CDR3aa
TRBV20-1	NA	TRBJ1-2	CSASPPMTTGASGYTF
TRBV24-1	few	TRBJ2-3	CATRTIGGDTQYF
TRBV14	NA	TRBJ2-6	CASSPRTLLLSGANVLTF
TRBV18	few	TRBJ1-5	CASSPGTGTNQPQHF
TRBV6-2/TRBV6-3	NA	TRBJ2-3	CASSTSGAPDTQYF
TRBV19	few	TRBJ1-4	CATGPGQSPEKLFF
TRBV3-1	NA	TRBJ1-4	CASSPRGLVFGATNEKLFF
TRBV27	NA	TRBJ2-7	CASSQTGFYEQYF
TRBV11-2	NA	TRBJ2-7	CASSPFLAGGTNEQYF
TRBV7-3	NA	TRBJ2-2	CASSRITGELFF
TRBV12-3/TRBV12-4	few	TRBJ2-1	CASRDGSSYNEQFF
TRBV29-1	NA	TRBJ2-7	CSVLPGQDTYEQYF
TRBV5-8	NA	TRBJ1-4	CASSLFSEGENEKLFF
TRBV29-1	once	TRBJ2-4	CSVEDRRSAKNIQYF
TRBV12-3/TRBV12-4	few	TRBJ1-5	CASSPPGGWSQPQHF
TRBV2	few	TRBJ1-5	CASKNNGPNQPQHF
TRBV29-1	NA	TRBJ2-1	CSVGDGDPYNEQFF
TRBV7-8	few	TRBJ2-7	CASSQARDRPFYEQYF
TRBV7-6	NA	TRBJ2-7	CASSPDRTFAYEQYF
TRBV6-5	NA	TRBJ2-7	CASTNPQGRHEQYF
TRBV25-1	NA	TRBJ2-7	CASSEPDRTGTYEQYF
TRBV6-6	few	TRBJ2-7	CASSYLYGTYEQYF
TRBV4-1	few	TRBJ2-7	CASSQVQGWEQYF
TRBV20-1	few	TRBJ2-7	CSARPETGPSYEQYF
TRBV24-1	NA	TRBJ2-1	CATSDPGTGNNEQFF
TRBV18	NA	TRBJ2-5	CASRLTGTGQETQYF
TRBV6-1	few	TRBJ1-2	CASSDPLGGYYGYTF
TRBV6-2/TRBV6-3	few	TRBJ2-7	CASTGGPSYEQYF
TRBV29-1	few	TRBJ2-7	CSVSDGPYEQYF
TRBV6-1	many	TRBJ1-4	CASSEAEGTNEKLFF
TRBV25-1	NA	TRBJ2-1	CASSEDNTVFHNEQFF
TRBV12-3/TRBV12-4	few	TRBJ1-5	CASSLNVPSQPQHF
TRBV7-9	NA	TRBJ1-1	CASSTSLQGARVNTEAFF
TRBV6-5	few	TRBJ2-1	CASKQGPTYNEQFF
TRBV3-1	few	TRBJ2-7	CASSQEAAVLAPSYEQYF
TRBV25-1	NA	TRBJ2-5	CASSETQGVETQYF